A selection of T cell receptor beta chains follows, all from one sample in a study of blood T cell repertoires in COVID-19. The table came from immunoSEQ multiplex PCR; TCRdb's copy has only in-frame clones and leaves some out. Among just under 45,000 clones listed, around 84% were seen once. The sequenced sample consisted of peripheral blood. These receptors were obtained from a human donor in a cohort sampled during active COVID-19. Each CDR3 is given with its conserved first and last residue. The D gene is left open where the match is weak. Part of the rows lack a size; the others show once, few, many or a class for expanded clones.

j_call clone_size v_call d_call cdr3_aa cdr3_nt
TRBJ2-5 - TRBV18 - CASSPSETQYF TGTGCCAGCTCACCCTCAGAGACCCAGTACTTC
TRBJ1-5 - TRBV5-1 TRBD1 CASSPGTGVNQPQHF TGCGCCAGCAGCCCCGGGACAGGAGTAAATCAGCCCCAGCATTTT
TRBJ2-4 - TRBV4-2 - CASSPPSYIQYF TGTGCCAGCAGCCCTCCTAGTTACATTCAGTACTTC
TRBJ1-2 few TRBV14 - CASSQRRGSGYTF TGTGCCAGCAGCCAACGACGGGGTAGTGGCTACACCTTC
TRBJ2-7 once TRBV18 - CASSGGQIYEQYF TGTGCCAGCTCGGGGGGACAGATCTACGAGCAGTACTTC
TRBJ1-5 - TRBV15 - CATSRGGGYLQPQHF TGTGCCACCAGCAGAGGGGGGGGCTACTTGCAGCCCCAGCATTTT
TRBJ2-2 - TRBV7-9 - CASSLRPGATGELFF TGTGCCAGCAGCTTACGTCCAGGGGCGACCGGGGAGCTGTTTTTT
TRBJ1-5 few TRBV6-4 - CASSEWGGSNQPQHF TGTGCCAGCAGTGAATGGGGAGGTAGCAATCAGCCCCAGCATTTT
TRBJ1-5 - TRBV4-1 - CASSQGPTENPYQPQHF TGCGCCAGCAGCCAAGGCCCGACAGAGAACCCATATCAGCCCCAGCATTTT
TRBJ1-5 - TRBV7-3 - CASSLGADQPQHF TGTGCCAGCAGCTTGGGGGCGGATCAGCCCCAGCATTTT
TRBJ1-2 - TRBV6-6 TRBD1 CASSPGTVAYGYTF TGTGCCAGCAGCCCTGGGACAGTAGCCTATGGCTACACCTTC
TRBJ1-2 - TRBV19 - CASTLSPTGFAGYGYTF TGTGCCAGTACCTTGTCCCCAACAGGGTTCGCAGGGTATGGCTACACCTTC
TRBJ2-1 - TRBV7-3 TRBD2 CASSTSGANEQFF TGTGCCAGCAGCACTAGCGGGGCCAATGAGCAGTTCTTC
TRBJ2-5 few TRBV5-1 TRBD2 CASSPTSGGVQETQYF TGCGCCAGCAGCCCGACTAGCGGGGGGGTCCAAGAGACCCAGTACTTC
TRBJ2-3 - TRBV6-5 TRBD2 CASSYTGGGTDTQYF TGTGCCAGCAGTTACACTGGGGGGGGCACAGATACGCAGTATTTT
TRBJ2-3 - TRBV19 - CASSIRGRTDTQYF TGTGCCAGTAGTATACGGGGAAGGACAGATACGCAGTATTTT
TRBJ2-2 - TRBV9 - CASSVAGFPGELFF TGTGCCAGCAGCGTAGCTGGCTTCCCCGGGGAGCTGTTTTTT
TRBJ2-2 - TRBV5-1 - CASSRTAFTGELFF TGCGCCAGCAGCAGGACAGCCTTCACCGGGGAGCTGTTTTTT
TRBJ1-5 - TRBV28 TRBD1 CASSFDRGSQPQHF TGTGCCAGCAGTTTCGACAGGGGGTCTCAGCCCCAGCATTTT
TRBJ2-7 - TRBV7-2 TRBD1 CASSLGTEYEQYF TGTGCCAGCAGCCTCGGGACAGAGTACGAGCAGTACTTC
TRBJ2-4 - TRBV28 TRBD1 CASSTVGQGLGNIQYF TGTGCCAGCAGCACTGTTGGACAGGGGCTGGGAAACATTCAGTACTTC
TRBJ1-4 - TRBV7-9 - CASSLVPDSNEKLFF TGTGCCAGCAGCTTAGTCCCGGACAGTAATGAAAAACTGTTTTTT
TRBJ1-4 - TRBV10-2 - CASSESRRNEKLFF TGCGCCAGCAGTGAGTCACGGCGGAATGAAAAACTGTTTTTT
TRBJ2-3 - TRBV6-5 TRBD2 CATSAGHGTDTQYF TGTGCCACCTCAGCGGGGCATGGCACAGATACGCAGTATTTT
TRBJ1-4 - TRBV6-5 TRBD1 CASSQQGVTNEKLFF TGTGCCAGCAGTCAACAGGGGGTTACTAATGAAAAACTGTTTTTT
TRBJ2-5 - TRBV6-5 - CASSYRTQGETQYF TGTGCCAGCAGTTACCGGACCCAGGGGGAGACCCAGTACTTC
TRBJ2-2 - TRBV5-4 TRBD2 CASRPGLAVGNTGELFF TGTGCCAGCAGACCGGGACTAGCGGTAGGGAACACCGGGGAGCTGTTTTTT
TRBJ2-7 - TRBV14 - CASRSEVFGEQYF TGTGCCAGCAGGTCAGAGGTTTTCGGCGAGCAGTACTTC
TRBJ2-1 - TRBV12-1 - CASSTPEYNEQFF TGTGCCAGCAGCACCCCCGAGTACAATGAGCAGTTCTTC
TRBJ1-1 - TRBV6-5 TRBD1 CASGQGGEAFF TGTGCCAGCGGACAGGGTGGTGAAGCTTTCTTT
TRBJ2-2 - TRBV25-1 - CASSGEALRTGELFF TGTGCCAGCAGTGGCGAGGCCTTGAGGACCGGGGAGCTGTTTTTT
TRBJ2-3 - TRBV4-2 - CASSQARGKDTQYF TGTGCCAGCAGCCAGGCGCGGGGAAAAGATACGCAGTATTTT
TRBJ1-2 many TRBV5-1 - CASSLGMGGDSNYGYTF TGCGCCAGCAGCTTGGGTATGGGAGGGGACTCTAACTATGGCTACACCTTC
TRBJ1-1 - TRBV29-1 - CSVEGRGTEAFF TGCAGCGTGGAGGGGCGAGGAACTGAAGCTTTCTTT
TRBJ2-3 - TRBV18 - CASSPGTGGTDTQYF TGTGCCAGCTCACCCGGGACTGGAGGCACAGATACGCAGTATTTT
TRBJ2-5 - TRBV29-1 - CSVQSKRETQYF TGCAGCGTTCAGTCGAAGAGGGAGACCCAGTACTTC
TRBJ2-1 - TRBV4-1 TRBD2 CASSQDRLAGGLYEQFF TGCGCCAGCAGCCAAGATCGACTAGCGGGGGGCCTCTATGAGCAGTTCTTC
TRBJ1-2 - TRBV28 - CASTIPDRSRGYTF TGTGCCAGCACCATACCAGACAGGTCCCGAGGCTACACCTTC
TRBJ2-2 - TRBV18 TRBD1 CASSQGQHTGELFF TGTGCCAGCTCACAGGGACAGCACACCGGGGAGCTGTTTTTT
TRBJ1-6 - TRBV7-8 TRBD1 CASRPTGNRSPLHF TGTGCCAGCAGGCCGACAGGGAACCGATCACCCCTCCACTTT
TRBJ2-4 - TRBV6-6 TRBD1 CASGGQGSNIQYF TGTGCCAGCGGGGGACAGGGGTCGAACATTCAGTACTTC